The 24 T cell receptor beta chains below come from one sample, sequenced in a study of cytotoxic CD8 clonotypes in ibrutinib-treated CLL. Clones were sequenced by immunoSEQ multiplex PCR, and TCRdb holds only the in-frame ones, with some missing. The sample yields some 150,000 clones, 80% seen once. Material: PBMCs, obtained after 36 months of ibrutinib treatment. The receptors stem from a human donor with chronic lymphocytic leukemia.

The chain recombines TRBV6-4 with TRBJ2-1; D gene unclear. V was cut by 2 bases and J by 6 bases, with 11 bases left in between. Looked up from germline, CDR1 is MRHNA and CDR2 is SNTAGT. This CDR3 has 14 residues. The CDR3 protein is CASSDTSWLNEQFF. The CDR3 DNA sequence: TGTGCCAGCAGTGACACATCTTGGCTCAATGAGCAGTTCTTC.

The chain uses TRBV28 and TRBJ2-3; D unresolved. Germline V gene sequence: CDR1 MDHEN, CDR2 SYDVKM. This CDR3 spans 13 amino acids. The V end was cut by 1 base, the J end by 2 bases, with 4 bases between. CDR3 bases: TGTGCCAGCAGTTTATTATCCACAGATACGCAGTATTTT. Protein: CASSLLSTDTQYF. Drawing the rest from reference TRBV28 and TRBJ2-3, the complete variable domain is DVKVTQSSRYLVKRTGEKVFLECVQDMDHENMFWYRQDPGLGLRLIYFSYDVKMKEKGDIPEGYSVSREKKERFSLILESASTNQTSMYLCASSLLSTDTQYFGPGTRLTVL.

The chain combines TRBV30 with TRBJ1-2; no clear D. From germline, CDR1 is GTSNPN and CDR2 SVGIG (reference sequence). The CDR3 runs 11 residues. With 0 bases removed from V and 8 bases from J, the gap between germline ends came to 7 bases. The CDR3 here is CAWSVLGGYTF. The CDR3 DNA reads TGTGCCTGGAGTGTACTAGGAGGCTACACCTTC.

This chain links TRBV4-1 with TRBJ2-2; maybe TRBD2 (6 bases). The CDR3 is made up of 16 amino acids. Germline V lookup: CDR1 MGHRA, CDR2 YSYEKL. V was shortened by 1 base and J by 4 bases, with 13 bases between the two germline ends. CDR3 amino acids: CASSQVPGVGTGELFF. CDR3 DNA: TGCGCCAGCAGCCAAGTCCCGGGAGTGGGCACCGGGGAGCTGTTTTTT.

A single count supports this clone. The V call is TRBV10-1, the J call TRBJ2-5; no clear D gene. The CDR3 contains 13 residues. V lost 8 bases and J lost 2, with 12 bases in between. Germline CDR1 reads WNHNN; CDR2 reads SYGVQD (reference sequence). CDR3 in amino acids: CASRKEPQETQYF. The CDR3 region has the DNA TGCGCCAGCCGAAAAGAGCCTCAAGAGACCCAGTACTTC.

V and J are TRBV6-1 and TRBJ1-5; TRBD1 matches 9 bases. Trimming removed 7 bases from V and 1 base from J; junction bases left unmatched: 5. Per germline, CDR1 MNHNS and CDR2 SASEGT. The CDR3 contains 15 residues. CDR3 residues: CASTRDRVSNQPQHF. The CDR3, as DNA: TGTGCCAGCACCAGGGACAGGGTGAGCAATCAGCCCCAGCATTTT.

V gene TRBV4-1 combines with J gene TRBJ2-1; D is uncertain. The V end lost 4 bases, the J end lost 9 bases, and 13 bases lay between the germline ends. The CDR3 is made up of 13 amino acids. The germline gives CDR1 MGHRA, CDR2 YSYEKL. The chain's CDR3 is CASSPSSYGEQFF. In nucleotides, the CDR3 is TGCGCCAGCAGCCCCTCCTCATATGGTGAGCAGTTCTTC.

The V call is TRBV28, the J call TRBJ1-1; 10 bases match TRBD1. The CDR3 is 15 residues long. V lost 6 bases, J lost 7 bases, and 11 bases stayed unmatched. Germline V CDR1 and CDR2: MDHEN, SYDVKM. CDR3 sequence (DNA): TGTGCCAGCAGAGGATCGACAGGGGGCGATTTTGAAGCTTTCTTT. Translation: CASRGSTGGDFEAFF.

The chain recombines TRBV5-1 with TRBJ1-2; weak D call: TRBD1 (5 bases). The CDR3 has 16 amino acids. Trimming removed 5 bases at V and 0 bases at J, with 17 bases between. From germline, CDR1 is SGHRS and CDR2 YFSETQ. The CDR3 region is CASRNTLREANYGYTF. The CDR3 coding sequence is TGCGCCAGCAGAAACACCCTCAGGGAAGCTAACTATGGCTACACCTTC.

V is TRBV4-1 and J is TRBJ1-5; D is unresolved. This CDR3 contains 13 residues. Germline-derived CDR1 and CDR2 are MGHRA and YSYEKL. Trimming removed 4 bases from V and 4 bases from J, with 8 bases in between. CDR3 nucleotide sequence: TGCGCCAGCAGCCGACCGGGGAATCAGCCCCAGCATTTT. This codes for CASSRPGNQPQHF.

The CDR3 here is CASSYGTSGNEQFF. For the CDR3, the DNA is TGTGCCAGCAGTTACGGGACTAGTGGGAATGAGCAGTTCTTC. The rearrangement joins TRBV6-5 to TRBJ2-1, with TRBD2 identical over 8 bases. Germline CDR1 is MNHEY and CDR2 is SVGAGI. J was trimmed by 7 bases and V by 2 bases; bases with no gene match: 4. The CDR3 has 14 amino acids.

The DNA of the CDR3 is TGTGCCTTCAGGGGGAGGGACCCAACCTACGAGCAGTACTTC. It is translated as CAFRGRDPTYEQYF. This chain connects TRBV5-4 to TRBJ2-7, with D perhaps assigned TRBD1 or TRBD2 (7 bases each). Germline V gene data show CDR1 as SGHNT and CDR2 as YYREEE (reference sequence). This CDR3 contains 14 residues. With 10 bases removed from V and 2 bases from J, the gap between germline ends came to 19 bases.

The rearrangement links TRBV25-1 to TRBJ1-2, with TRBD1 matching over 8 bases. The CDR3 is 14 amino acids. Germline CDR1 MGHDK, CDR2 SYGVNS. V was pared by 6 bases and J by 5 bases, with 8 bases of the junction left unmatched. The DNA for the CDR3 is TGTGCCAGCAGAGACGACAGGGGAGGTTATGGCTACACCTTC. It specifies CASRDDRGGYGYTF.

V and J are TRBV19 and TRBJ1-5; D may be TRBD1 (6 bases). The CDR3 is 14 amino acids. Per the germline V gene, CDR1 is LNHDA and CDR2 is SQIVND (reference sequence). Trimming left V 5 bases short and J 4 bases short, with 12 bases between. The CDR3 region is CASSSNRVNQPQHF. The DNA of the CDR3 is TGTGCCAGTAGTTCAAACAGGGTTAATCAGCCCCAGCATTTT.

The chain joins TRBV6-7 to TRBJ1-3; 9 bases fit TRBD1. TRBV6-7 is assigned to the ORF class and has an uncertain function. Trimming removed 0 bases from V and 5 bases from J; junction bases left unmatched: 11. This CDR3 comprises 18 residues. The CDR3 nucleotides are TGTGCCAGCAGTTACTCGAATAGGACAGGGGTTTGTAGAAACACCATATATTTT. Its protein product is CASSYSNRTGVCRNTIYF.

V usage is TRBV29-1 and J usage is TRBJ2-1, with 7 bases that match TRBD1. The V segment lost 8 bases and the J segment 7 bases; nucleotides outside the gene matches: 14. This CDR3 comprises 14 residues. The germline V gene encodes CDR1 SQVTM and CDR2 ANQGSEA. CDR3 protein: CSPGWGRGSNEQFF. In nucleotides, the CDR3 is TGCAGCCCCGGATGGGGCAGGGGGAGTAATGAGCAGTTCTTC.

Here the CDR3 reads CASSLGGVPLAKNIQYF. CDR3 coding DNA: TGCGCCAGCAGCTTGGGTGGGGTACCCCTAGCCAAAAACATTCAGTACTTC. The genes are TRBV5-1 and TRBJ2-4; D is ambiguous. Germline V gene data show CDR1 as SGHRS and CDR2 as YFSETQ. This CDR3 has 17 residues. Trimming cost V 0 bases and J 0 bases, with 13 bases left between them.

The V call is TRBV9, the J call TRBJ1-6; TRBD1 matches at 8 bases. The ends lost 3 bases at V and 13 bases at J; junction bases unmatched: 12. This CDR3 spans 15 amino acids. Germline V gives CDR1 SGDLS, CDR2 YYNGEE. CDR3 nucleotide sequence: TGTGCCAGCAGCGCATCGTGGACAGGGAGCCAGCCCCTCCACTTT. Amino acid sequence: CASSASWTGSQPLHF. Filled out from reference TRBV9 and TRBJ1-6, the complete variable domain reads DSGVTQTPKHLITATGQRVTLRCSPRSGDLSVYWYQQSLDQGLQFLIQYYNGEERAKGNILERFSAQQFPDLHSELNLSSLELGDSALYFCASSASWTGSQPLHFGNGTRLTVT.

The V gene is TRBV2, the J gene TRBJ2-1; D is ambiguous. V dropped 2 bases and J dropped 5 bases, with 10 bases sitting between them. The germline gives CDR1 SNHLY, CDR2 FYNNEI. The CDR3 has 14 amino acids. The CDR3 spells CASSETGFHNEQFF. Here the CDR3 DNA reads TGTGCCAGCAGTGAAACCGGCTTCCACAATGAGCAGTTCTTC.

The rearrangement links TRBV4-1 to TRBJ1-1, with 9 bases lining up with TRBD1. In germline, CDR1 is MGHRA, CDR2 YSYEKL. V was pared by 4 bases and J by 4 bases, with 10 bases of the junction left unmatched. The CDR3 has 16 residues. CDR3 sequence (DNA): TGCGCCAGCAGCCTCATCCCGGGACAGGGTGTCACTGAAGCTTTCTTT. It is translated as CASSLIPGQGVTEAFF.

A few counts support this clone. The chain is built from TRBV7-9 and TRBJ2-7; D might be TRBD2 (5 bases). Germline lookup yields CDR1 SEHNR and CDR2 FQNEAQ (reference sequence). V dropped 1 base and J dropped 5 bases, with 9 bases sitting between them. CDR3 length equals 13 residues. CDR3 in DNA: TGTGCCAGCAGCTTAGGGGCCGGGGACGAGCAGTACTTC. Protein sequence: CASSLGAGDEQYF.

The chain recombines TRBV5-6 with TRBJ1-5; tentatively, D is TRBD1 (5 bases). V lost 2 bases to trimming and J lost 0 bases, with 18 bases between them. CDR1 and CDR2 from the germline V gene are SGHDT and YYEEEE. The CDR3 sequence is 18 residues long. CDR3 sequence: CASSFATDKSHSNQPQHF. Here the CDR3 DNA reads TGTGCCAGCAGCTTTGCGACAGACAAGAGCCATAGCAATCAGCCCCAGCATTTT.

This clone appeared a few times. The genes are TRBV2 and TRBJ1-1; D is possibly TRBD1 (6 bases). The CDR3 extends over 15 amino acids. V was cut by 9 bases and J by 3 bases, with 20 bases left in between. Germline V gives CDR1 SNHLY, CDR2 FYNNEI. The CDR3 spells CASYRGRQGYTEAFF. DNA for the CDR3: TGTGCCAGTTACCGAGGTCGGCAGGGGTACACTGAAGCTTTCTTT.

The chain has TRBV13 and TRBJ2-5; TRBD1 matches 12 bases. After removal of 2 bases from V and 3 bases from J, the junction contained 7 bases not matched to a gene. The CDR3 extends over 17 amino acids. Germline lookup yields CDR1 PRHDT and CDR2 FYEKMQ (reference sequence). The CDR3 nucleotides read TGTGCCAGCAGCTTAAGGACCGGGACAGGGGGCGAAGAGACCCAGTACTTC. Translation: CASSLRTGTGGEETQYF.